A selection of T cell receptor beta chains follows, all from one sample in a study of graft-versus-host responses after intestinal transplantation. Their specific antigens are unknown. Repertoires were generated with immunoSEQ multiplex PCR, while TCRdb's copy carries only in-frame clones and drops some. The data contain tens of thousands of clones, nearly 90% of them seen just once; the ten biggest clones take up roughly 4%. The specimen was unstimulated CD8+ T cells sorted from spleen or lymph node cells, collected before transplant. Receptors were obtained from a human donor who was the organ donor for an intestinal transplant. Each CDR3 is given with its conserved first and last residue. A D gene is named only where the DNA matches it firmly. Part of the rows lack a size; the others show once, few, many or a class for expanded clones.

d_call: -; clone_size: -; v_call: TRBV6-6; j_call: TRBJ1-4; cdr3_length: 16; cdr3_aa: CASSYDRSNMGEKLFF; cdr3_nt: TGTGCCAGCAGTTACGACAGGTCGAATATGGGTGAAAAACTGTTTTTT
d_call: TRBD2; clone_size: -; v_call: TRBV7-9; j_call: TRBJ2-3; cdr3_length: 15; cdr3_aa: CASTRLAGATDTQYF; cdr3_nt: TGTGCCAGCACCCGACTAGCGGGGGCCACAGATACGCAGTATTTT
d_call: -; clone_size: -; v_call: TRBV7-9; j_call: TRBJ1-6; cdr3_length: 16; cdr3_aa: CASSFVWRIYNSPLHF; cdr3_nt: TGTGCCAGCAGCTTCGTATGGAGGATCTATAATTCACCCCTCCACTTT
d_call: TRBD1; clone_size: -; v_call: TRBV10-2; j_call: TRBJ1-6; cdr3_length: 17; cdr3_aa: CASRADRVINRNSPLHF; cdr3_nt: TGCGCCAGCAGAGCCGACAGGGTGATTAACAGGAATTCACCCCTCCACTTT
d_call: -; clone_size: few; v_call: TRBV19; j_call: TRBJ1-1; cdr3_length: 12; cdr3_aa: CASNNGGTEAFF; cdr3_nt: TGTGCCAGTAATAATGGGGGGACCGAAGCTTTCTTT
d_call: TRBD1; clone_size: -; v_call: TRBV6-1; j_call: TRBJ2-1; cdr3_length: 13; cdr3_aa: CASSTGRSNEQFF; cdr3_nt: TGTGCCAGTTCGACAGGGCGAAGCAATGAGCAGTTCTTC
d_call: TRBD2; clone_size: -; v_call: TRBV10-3; j_call: TRBJ2-3; cdr3_length: 15; cdr3_aa: CAISELRGGTDTQYF; cdr3_nt: TGTGCCATCAGTGAGTTGCGGGGGGGGACAGATACGCAGTATTTT
d_call: -; clone_size: -; v_call: TRBV4-2; j_call: TRBJ1-1; cdr3_length: 15; cdr3_aa: CASSRLSGMNTEAFF; cdr3_nt: TGTGCCAGCAGCCGTCTATCGGGGATGAACACTGAAGCTTTCTTT
d_call: -; clone_size: -; v_call: TRBV13; j_call: TRBJ2-3; cdr3_length: 17; cdr3_aa: CASSSGEGGTYADTQYF; cdr3_nt: TGTGCCAGCAGCTCGGGGGAGGGGGGGACCTACGCAGATACGCAGTATTTT
d_call: -; clone_size: -; v_call: TRBV19; j_call: TRBJ1-2; cdr3_length: 11; cdr3_aa: CATQGGYGYTF; cdr3_nt: TGTGCCACTCAGGGTGGCTATGGCTACACCTTC
d_call: -; clone_size: -; v_call: TRBV7-9; j_call: TRBJ2-5; cdr3_length: 15; cdr3_aa: CASSFSDFEKETQYF; cdr3_nt: TGTGCCAGCAGCTTTTCCGATTTCGAGAAAGAGACCCAGTACTTC
d_call: -; clone_size: -; v_call: TRBV28; j_call: TRBJ1-5; cdr3_length: 12; cdr3_aa: CASSFGGQPQHF; cdr3_nt: TGTGCCAGCAGTTTCGGCGGTCAGCCCCAGCATTTT
d_call: TRBD1; clone_size: -; v_call: TRBV7-6; j_call: TRBJ1-1; cdr3_length: 18; cdr3_aa: CASSLEMGQGVMNTEAFF; cdr3_nt: TGTGCCAGCAGCTTAGAGATGGGACAGGGAGTTATGAACACTGAAGCTTTCTTT
d_call: -; clone_size: -; v_call: TRBV7-6; j_call: TRBJ2-2; cdr3_length: 15; cdr3_aa: CASSLGNRLTGELFF; cdr3_nt: TGTGCCAGCAGCTTGGGTAACAGATTGACCGGGGAGCTGTTTTTT
d_call: -; clone_size: once; v_call: TRBV5-1; j_call: TRBJ1-2; cdr3_length: 15; cdr3_aa: CASSLPLGGGAGYTF; cdr3_nt: TGCGCCAGCAGCTTGCCACTTGGGGGGGGCGCAGGCTACACCTTC
d_call: TRBD2; clone_size: -; v_call: TRBV29-1; j_call: TRBJ2-2; cdr3_length: 18; cdr3_aa: CSEMGTSGGSLNTGELFF; cdr3_nt: TGCAGTGAGATGGGGACTAGCGGGGGGTCCTTGAACACCGGGGAGCTGTTTTTT
d_call: -; clone_size: -; v_call: TRBV7-9; j_call: TRBJ2-6; cdr3_length: 16; cdr3_aa: CASSSTGHPGANVLTF; cdr3_nt: TGTGCCAGCAGCTCAACCGGACACCCTGGGGCCAACGTCCTGACTTTC
d_call: -; clone_size: -; v_call: TRBV5-1; j_call: TRBJ1-2; cdr3_length: 14; cdr3_aa: CASSPRTSLHGYTF; cdr3_nt: TGCGCCAGCAGCCCGAGGACATCACTCCATGGCTACACCTTC
d_call: TRBD1; clone_size: -; v_call: TRBV7-3; j_call: TRBJ2-3; cdr3_length: 16; cdr3_aa: CASSRQGALSTDTQYF; cdr3_nt: TGTGCCAGCAGCCGACAGGGGGCGCTTAGCACAGATACGCAGTATTTT
d_call: -; clone_size: -; v_call: TRBV12-5; j_call: TRBJ1-2; cdr3_length: 18; cdr3_aa: CASGLGGGADLTTYGYTF; cdr3_nt: TGTGCTAGTGGTTTGGGCGGGGGAGCAGATTTAACCACATATGGCTACACCTTC
d_call: TRBD1; clone_size: -; v_call: TRBV7-9; j_call: TRBJ2-5; cdr3_length: 14; cdr3_aa: CASSLGQNQETQYF; cdr3_nt: TGTGCCAGCAGCTTGGGACAGAACCAAGAGACCCAGTACTTC
d_call: TRBD2; clone_size: -; v_call: TRBV19; j_call: TRBJ2-3; cdr3_length: 17; cdr3_aa: CASSIYWTSDSTDTQYF; cdr3_nt: TGTGCCAGTAGTATATATTGGACTAGCGATTCCACAGATACGCAGTATTTT
d_call: -; clone_size: few; v_call: TRBV9; j_call: TRBJ1-4; cdr3_length: 15; cdr3_aa: CASSVGGGRAEKLFF; cdr3_nt: TGTGCCAGCAGCGTAGGTGGAGGGCGAGCGGAAAAACTGTTTTTT
d_call: -; clone_size: -; v_call: TRBV6-5; j_call: TRBJ1-5; cdr3_length: 13; cdr3_aa: CASSSEGDQPQHF; cdr3_nt: TGTGCCAGCAGTTCCGAGGGGGATCAGCCCCAGCATTTT
d_call: -; clone_size: -; v_call: TRBV29-1; j_call: TRBJ2-1; cdr3_length: 16; cdr3_aa: CSVEKSGGRSYNEQFF; cdr3_nt: TGCAGCGTTGAAAAGTCGGGGGGCCGCTCCTACAATGAGCAGTTCTTC
d_call: -; clone_size: -; v_call: TRBV6-5; j_call: TRBJ1-2; cdr3_length: 16; cdr3_aa: CASSYSLTPTNYGYTF; cdr3_nt: TGTGCCAGCAGTTACTCACTGACACCAACTAACTATGGCTACACCTTC
d_call: TRBD2; clone_size: -; v_call: TRBV9; j_call: TRBJ2-3; cdr3_length: 15; cdr3_aa: CASSDPAGGPSAQYF; cdr3_nt: TGTGCCAGCAGCGATCCGGCGGGGGGGCCAAGTGCGCAGTATTTT
d_call: -; clone_size: few; v_call: TRBV19; j_call: TRBJ1-2; cdr3_length: 16; cdr3_aa: CASRSGQWGFFYGYTF; cdr3_nt: TGTGCCAGTAGAAGCGGACAGTGGGGATTCTTCTATGGCTACACCTTC
d_call: -; clone_size: -; v_call: TRBV20-1; j_call: TRBJ2-3; cdr3_length: 11; cdr3_aa: CSAAPGVTQYF; cdr3_nt: TGCAGTGCAGCCCCAGGGGTAACGCAGTATTTT
d_call: -; clone_size: -; v_call: TRBV11-2; j_call: TRBJ1-1; cdr3_length: 11; cdr3_aa: CASSPGIEAFF; cdr3_nt: TGTGCCAGCAGCCCAGGGATCGAAGCTTTCTTT
d_call: -; clone_size: -; v_call: TRBV5-4; j_call: TRBJ1-2; cdr3_length: 15; cdr3_aa: CASSRVIDPGYGYTF; cdr3_nt: TGTGCCAGCAGCCGCGTAATAGACCCAGGGTATGGCTACACCTTC
d_call: TRBD1; clone_size: -; v_call: TRBV15; j_call: TRBJ1-1; cdr3_length: 12; cdr3_aa: CATSSGQGQAFF; cdr3_nt: TGTGCCACCAGCTCCGGACAGGGTCAAGCTTTCTTT
d_call: -; clone_size: -; v_call: TRBV5-4; j_call: TRBJ1-1; cdr3_length: 11; cdr3_aa: CASSWASEAFF; cdr3_nt: TGTGCCAGCAGCTGGGCATCCGAAGCTTTCTTT
d_call: -; clone_size: -; v_call: TRBV6-5; j_call: TRBJ1-1; cdr3_length: 15; cdr3_aa: CASSYTTGVDTEAFF; cdr3_nt: TGTGCCAGCAGTTACACGACGGGGGTTGACACTGAAGCTTTCTTT
d_call: TRBD2; clone_size: -; v_call: TRBV29-1; j_call: TRBJ2-1; cdr3_length: 15; cdr3_aa: CSVEGRAGGVNEQFF; cdr3_nt: TGCAGCGTTGAAGGGCGAGCGGGGGGGGTAAATGAGCAGTTCTTC
d_call: TRBD2; clone_size: -; v_call: TRBV11-3; j_call: TRBJ2-1; cdr3_length: 19; cdr3_aa: CASSLAPSGGGKSYNEQFF; cdr3_nt: TGTGCCAGCAGCTTAGCTCCTAGCGGGGGGGGCAAATCCTACAATGAGCAGTTCTTC
d_call: TRBD1; clone_size: -; v_call: TRBV5-1; j_call: TRBJ1-2; cdr3_length: 11; cdr3_aa: CASSGQGYYTF; cdr3_nt: TGCGCCAGCAGCGGACAGGGTTACTACACCTTC
d_call: TRBD2; clone_size: -; v_call: TRBV27; j_call: TRBJ2-3; cdr3_length: 16; cdr3_aa: CASSTSLAGNTDTQYF; cdr3_nt: TGTGCCAGCAGTACGTCCCTAGCGGGGAACACAGATACGCAGTATTTT
d_call: -; clone_size: once; v_call: TRBV4-2; j_call: TRBJ1-2; cdr3_length: 15; cdr3_aa: CASSQDQMSGYGYTF; cdr3_nt: TGTGCCAGCAGCCAAGATCAGATGAGCGGATATGGCTACACCTTC
d_call: -; clone_size: -; v_call: TRBV6-7; j_call: TRBJ1-1; cdr3_length: 17; cdr3_aa: CASSYSRVTELNTEAFF; cdr3_nt: TGTGCCAGCAGTTACTCGAGGGTAACAGAATTGAACACTGAAGCTTTCTTT
d_call: TRBD1; clone_size: -; v_call: TRBV15; j_call: TRBJ2-5; cdr3_length: 14; cdr3_aa: CATSSDRGQETQYF; cdr3_nt: TGTGCCACCAGCAGTGACAGGGGCCAAGAGACCCAGTACTTC
d_call: -; clone_size: -; v_call: TRBV7-9; j_call: TRBJ2-3; cdr3_length: 14; cdr3_aa: CASSLVAGTDTQYF; cdr3_nt: TGTGCCAGCAGCTTAGTGGCGGGCACAGATACGCAGTATTTT
d_call: -; clone_size: once; v_call: TRBV10-2; j_call: TRBJ2-1; cdr3_length: 14; cdr3_aa: CASRATGYYNEQFF; cdr3_nt: TGCGCCAGCAGAGCGACAGGCTATTACAATGAGCAGTTCTTC
d_call: TRBD1; clone_size: -; v_call: TRBV28; j_call: TRBJ2-6; cdr3_length: 17; cdr3_aa: CASSFQAGGSGANVLTF; cdr3_nt: TGTGCCAGCAGTTTTCAGGCAGGGGGCTCTGGGGCCAACGTCCTGACTTTC
d_call: -; clone_size: -; v_call: TRBV19; j_call: TRBJ1-1; cdr3_length: 13; cdr3_aa: CASSNWGLDEAFF; cdr3_nt: TGTGCCAGTAGTAACTGGGGGCTGGATGAAGCTTTCTTT
d_call: -; clone_size: -; v_call: TRBV7-6; j_call: TRBJ2-5; cdr3_length: 14; cdr3_aa: CASSPAPGVETQYF; cdr3_nt: TGTGCCAGCAGCCCCGCCCCGGGGGTGGAGACCCAGTACTTC
d_call: -; clone_size: -; v_call: TRBV27; j_call: TRBJ1-2; cdr3_length: 15; cdr3_aa: CASSLGQPFNYGYTF; cdr3_nt: TGTGCCAGCAGTCTCGGACAGCCGTTTAACTATGGCTACACCTTC
d_call: TRBD1; clone_size: few; v_call: TRBV19; j_call: TRBJ2-2; cdr3_length: 17; cdr3_aa: CASSWSWGQPNTGELFF; cdr3_nt: TGTGCCAGTAGTTGGTCGTGGGGACAGCCGAACACCGGGGAGCTGTTTTTT
d_call: -; clone_size: -; v_call: TRBV27; j_call: TRBJ2-1; cdr3_length: 17; cdr3_aa: CASSLGRWGSGHNEQFF; cdr3_nt: TGTGCCAGCAGTTTGGGGAGGTGGGGGAGTGGCCACAATGAGCAGTTCTTC
d_call: -; clone_size: once; v_call: TRBV11-3; j_call: TRBJ2-2; cdr3_length: 16; cdr3_aa: CASSGSRDTNTGELFF; cdr3_nt: TGTGCCAGCAGCGGTAGCCGGGACACCAACACCGGGGAGCTGTTTTTT
d_call: TRBD1; clone_size: -; v_call: TRBV5-1; j_call: TRBJ2-1; cdr3_length: 16; cdr3_aa: CASSLVRDRAHNEQFF; cdr3_nt: TGCGCCAGCAGCTTGGTCCGGGACAGGGCCCACAATGAGCAGTTCTTC
d_call: TRBD1; clone_size: -; v_call: TRBV2; j_call: TRBJ1-5; cdr3_length: 19; cdr3_aa: CASSGDRGPGAREGQPQHF; cdr3_nt: TGTGCCAGCAGTGGAGACAGGGGGCCCGGCGCGCGAGAAGGTCAGCCCCAGCATTTT
d_call: TRBD2; clone_size: -; v_call: TRBV13; j_call: TRBJ2-3; cdr3_length: 16; cdr3_aa: CASTSSSGAITDTQYF; cdr3_nt: TGTGCCAGCACCTCTTCTAGCGGGGCGATCACAGATACGCAGTATTTT
d_call: -; clone_size: -; v_call: TRBV28; j_call: TRBJ1-2; cdr3_length: 15; cdr3_aa: CASSLIGGANYGYTF; cdr3_nt: TGTGCCAGCAGTTTAATTGGGGGCGCCAACTATGGCTACACCTTC
d_call: -; clone_size: -; v_call: TRBV30; j_call: TRBJ1-1; cdr3_length: 16; cdr3_aa: CAWSVSAGWGDTEAFF; cdr3_nt: TGTGCCTGGAGTGTATCTGCAGGGTGGGGGGACACTGAAGCTTTCTTT
d_call: TRBD2; clone_size: -; v_call: TRBV13; j_call: TRBJ2-5; cdr3_length: 16; cdr3_aa: CASSSASGGAWETQYF; cdr3_nt: TGTGCCAGCAGCTCGGCTAGCGGGGGGGCATGGGAGACCCAGTACTTC
d_call: -; clone_size: -; v_call: TRBV6-1; j_call: TRBJ1-1; cdr3_length: 14; cdr3_aa: CASSEKGDNTEAFF; cdr3_nt: TGTGCCAGCAGTGAGAAAGGGGATAACACTGAAGCTTTCTTT